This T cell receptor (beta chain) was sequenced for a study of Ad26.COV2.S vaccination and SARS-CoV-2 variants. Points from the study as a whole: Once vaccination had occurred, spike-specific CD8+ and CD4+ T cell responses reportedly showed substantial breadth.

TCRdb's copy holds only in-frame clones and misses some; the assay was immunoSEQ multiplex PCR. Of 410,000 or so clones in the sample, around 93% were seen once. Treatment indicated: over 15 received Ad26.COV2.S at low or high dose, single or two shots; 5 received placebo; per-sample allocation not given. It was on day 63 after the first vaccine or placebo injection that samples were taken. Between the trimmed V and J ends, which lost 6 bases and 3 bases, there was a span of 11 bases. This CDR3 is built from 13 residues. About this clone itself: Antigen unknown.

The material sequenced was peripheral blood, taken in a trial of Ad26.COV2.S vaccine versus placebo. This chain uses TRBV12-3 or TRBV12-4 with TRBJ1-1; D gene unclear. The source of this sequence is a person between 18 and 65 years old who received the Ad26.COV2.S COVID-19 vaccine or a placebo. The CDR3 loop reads CASRPRLDTEAFF. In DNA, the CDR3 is TGTGCCAGCAGACCCCGATTAGACACTGAAGCTTTCTTT.